This TCR beta chain was recorded in a study of T cell responses to AZD1222 COVID-19 vaccine. Findings of the study overall: Clonal diversity was possibly underestimated; the donors were predominantly white British and more often female.

Sequencing was performed with immunoSEQ multiplex PCR; in TCRdb, only in-frame clones are kept and a portion is missing. There are 150,000 to 200,000 clones in the sample; 85% to 95% occur only once, and over 0.8% lies in the top ten. Of note for this clone: The antigen remains unidentified.

The receptor comes from an adult in good health. Sequences were derived from peripheral blood, sampled on day 0 of AZD1222 vaccination.

The CDR3 region is CASSLETQYF. Here the CDR3 DNA reads TGTGCCAGCAGCTTAGAGACCCAGTACTTC. V is TRBV5-8 and J is TRBJ2-5; D gene uncertain. The CDR3 is 10 residues long. Germline lookup yields CDR1 SGHTS and CDR2 YDEGEE. V lost 2 bases, J lost 4 bases, and 0 bases lay in between.